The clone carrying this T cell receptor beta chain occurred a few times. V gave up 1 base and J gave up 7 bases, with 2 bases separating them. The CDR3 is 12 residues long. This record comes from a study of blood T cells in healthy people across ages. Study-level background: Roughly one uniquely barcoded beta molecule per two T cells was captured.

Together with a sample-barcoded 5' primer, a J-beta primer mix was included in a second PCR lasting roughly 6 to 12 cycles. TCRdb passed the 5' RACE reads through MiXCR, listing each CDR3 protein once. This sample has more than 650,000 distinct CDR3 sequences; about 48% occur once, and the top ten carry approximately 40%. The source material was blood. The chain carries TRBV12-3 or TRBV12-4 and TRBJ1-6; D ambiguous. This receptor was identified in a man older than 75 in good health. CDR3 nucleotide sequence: TGTGCCAGCAGTTTAGAGAATTCACCCCTCCACTTT. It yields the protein CASSLENSPLHF.